The 10 T cell receptor beta chains below come from one sample, sequenced in a study of blood T cells in healthy people across ages. The use of a sample-barcoded 5' primer and a J-beta primer mix characterized a second PCR of 7 to 11 cycles. Each CDR3 protein is one row after TCRdb ran MiXCR on the 5' RACE reads. The sample lists about 670,000 distinct CDR3 sequences, 52% occurring once. Sequencing was carried out using blood. The receptors derive from a woman older than 75 in good health.

The chain joins TRBV11-2 to TRBJ2-7; D is uncertain. Between the trimmed V and J ends, which lost 1 base and 5 bases, there was a span of 9 bases. The CDR3 is 13 amino acids. Germline-derived CDR1 and CDR2 are SGHAT and FQNNGV. CDR3 sequence reads: CASSLAGINEQYF. The CDR3 region has the DNA TGTGCCAGCAGCTTAGCAGGTATCAACGAGCAGTACTTC.

This chain links TRBV6-5 with TRBJ2-4, with D possibly TRBD2 on 7 matching bases. With the DNA end fitting TRBJ2-7 better, the J assignment may be wrong. The CDR3 is 14 amino acids. The germline gives CDR1 MNHEY, CDR2 SVGAGI. The CDR3 DNA reads as TGTGCCAGCAGTTCCACAGCGGGACACTACGAGCAGTACTTC. Translating it yields CASSSTAGHYEQYF.

This clonotype was seen a handful of times. The chain joins TRBV7-3 to TRBJ2-7, with D tentatively TRBD1 (6 bases). CDR1 is SGHTA and CDR2 is FQGTGA in the germline V gene. The V gene lost 1 base and the J gene lost 3 bases, with 7 bases spanning the gap. The CDR3 consists of 13 residues. The CDR3 sequence: CASSLMDSYEQYF. CDR3 coding DNA: TGTGCCAGCAGCTTAATGGACAGCTACGAGCAGTACTTC.

With regard to this clonotype: With a much larger clone just one base away, this may be a read error. This chain joins TRBV28 and TRBJ1-5, with 7 bases that match TRBD1. Germline CDR1 reads MDHEN; CDR2 reads SYDVKM. This CDR3 has 12 amino acids. V dropped 5 bases and J dropped 10; count of bases not matched to a gene: 5. CDR3 coding DNA: TGTGCCAGCAGTGCAGGGGGTCACCCCCAGCATTTT. Translating gives CASSAGGHPQHF.

V is TRBV11-2 and J is TRBJ2-3; 9 nucleotides agree with TRBD2. The CDR3 is made up of 17 amino acids. The V gene's germline CDR1 is SGHAT and CDR2 FQNNGV. J was trimmed by 2 bases and V by 1 base; bases with no gene match: 7. For the CDR3, the DNA is TGTGCCAGCAGCTTAGTGCAGCGGGAGGCACTCACAGATACGCAGTATTTT. Amino acid sequence: CASSLVQREALTDTQYF.

The chain links TRBV5-1 to TRBJ2-1, with D perhaps matching TRBD1 (5 bases). V was pared by 1 base and J by 5 bases, with 22 bases between. This CDR3 is 18 amino acids long. From germline, CDR1 is SGHRS and CDR2 YFSETQ. In nucleotides, the CDR3 is TGCGCCAGCAGCTTGTTCGAGTCAGGGTTTGATGGGAACAATGAGCAGTTCTTC. As protein: CASSLFESGFDGNNEQFF.

This clonotype has only a few counts. This chain joins TRBV27 and TRBJ1-4; TRBD1 might be the D (6 bases). CDR1 and CDR2 from the germline V gene are MNHEY and SMNVEV (reference sequence). The CDR3 covers 13 residues. V lost 5 bases to trimming and J lost 7 bases, with 11 bases between them. Here the CDR3 DNA reads TGTGCCAGCAGTGTAGGGGGGTTTGAAAAACTGTTTTTT. Translation gives CASSVGGFEKLFF.

As regards this clonotype: A much larger clone lies a single base off, so this may be a read error. The rearrangement uses TRBV5-1 and TRBJ2-7; 9 positions match TRBD2. V gave up 4 bases and J gave up 7 bases; unmatched junction bases: 21. Germline assignment: CDR1 SGHRS and CDR2 YFSETQ. The CDR3 length is 18 residues. The CDR3 spells CASSVEALGAGGSNEQYF. The DNA of the CDR3 is TGCGCCAGCAGCGTGGAAGCCTTAGGAGCGGGAGGCAGTAATGAGCAGTACTTC.

As concerns this clonotype: Possible read error: a much larger clone is one base away. The V and J genes are TRBV7-2 and TRBJ1-2; TRBD1 agrees at 8 bases. Germline V gives CDR1 SGHTA, CDR2 FQGNSA. The CDR3 contains 13 residues. Trimming cost V 3 bases and J 11 bases; bases outside gene matches: 8. Here the CDR3 DNA reads TGTGCCAGCAGCTTGGGAGGGACAGGACCGTACACCTTC. It translates to CASSLGGTGPYTF.

This clonotype was seen at least ten times. The genes are TRBV14 and TRBJ2-4; D gene ambiguous. CDR3 size: 11 residues. The germline V gene has CDR1 SGHDN and CDR2 FVKESK. Trimming removed 2 bases at V and 9 bases at J, with 5 bases between. CDR3 sequence reads: CASSQRSIQYF. The CDR3 DNA is TGTGCCAGCAGCCAACGTAGCATTCAGTACTTC.